This record covers a single T cell receptor (beta chain). Participants spanned ages about 18 to 89 years and resided in 20 to 30 US areas. Participants were placed into cohorts based on the clinical history they reported. Produced via immunoSEQ multiplex PCR; TCRdb's table is partial and in-frame only. The sample holds under 150,000 clones, under 90% seen once. Germline loops: CDR1 LNHDA, CDR2 SQIVND (reference sequence). V lost 0 bases and J 3 bases, leaving 11 bases between the germline ends. The CDR3 spans 16 residues. The data were taken from a study of blood T cell repertoires in COVID-19. Study-wide context: Sources were T cells, B-cell-depleted T cells, or PBMCs; the material itself was cDNA or gDNA.

This TCR was recovered from a middle-aged man in a cohort exposed to, infected with or recovered from COVID-19 (not recorded which). Sequenced input: PBMCs or T cells enriched from blood (not recorded which). V and J are TRBV19 and TRBJ1-4; D gene unclear. The CDR3 nucleotides read TGTGCCAGTAGTATAGAACTCGGTACTCCTAATGAAAAACTGTTTTTT. The encoded protein is CASSIELGTPNEKLFF.